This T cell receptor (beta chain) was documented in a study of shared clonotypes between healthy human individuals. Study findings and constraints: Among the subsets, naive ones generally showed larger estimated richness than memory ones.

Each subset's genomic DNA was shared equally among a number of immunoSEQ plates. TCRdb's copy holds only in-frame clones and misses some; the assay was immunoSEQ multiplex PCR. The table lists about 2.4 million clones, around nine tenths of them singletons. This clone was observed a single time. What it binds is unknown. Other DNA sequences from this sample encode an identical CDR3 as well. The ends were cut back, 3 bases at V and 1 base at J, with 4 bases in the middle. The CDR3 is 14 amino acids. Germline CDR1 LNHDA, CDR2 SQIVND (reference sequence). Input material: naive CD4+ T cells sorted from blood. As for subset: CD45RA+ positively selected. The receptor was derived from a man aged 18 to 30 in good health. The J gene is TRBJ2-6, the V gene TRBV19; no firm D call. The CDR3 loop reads CASSIRSGANVLTF. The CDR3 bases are TGTGCCAGTAGTATCAGGTCTGGGGCCAACGTCCTGACTTTC.